One and the same sample provided the 6 T cell receptor beta chains below, sequenced in a study of blood T cell repertoires in COVID-19. Clones were read by immunoSEQ multiplex PCR, and TCRdb kept only the in-frame ones, dropping some. This sample has roughly 330,000 clones, with about 82% found just once. Source material: peripheral blood. These receptor sequences come from a woman aged 50 to 65 with acute or convalescent COVID-19.

The chain combines TRBV12-3 or TRBV12-4 with TRBJ2-7, with 10 bases aligning to TRBD1. The V gene end was trimmed by 8 bases and the J gene end by 6 bases; junction bases not matched to a gene: 7. The CDR3 sequence is 13 residues long. In DNA form, the CDR3 reads TGTGCCAGCGGGACAGGGGTTCTGGGCGAGCAGTACTTC. It yields the protein CASGTGVLGEQYF.

This chain connects TRBV3-1 (or the pseudogene TRBV3-2) to TRBJ2-7; possibly TRBD1 for D (5 bases). The V end lost 0 bases, the J end lost 2 bases, and 29 bases lay between the germline ends. Germline values: CDR1 LGHDT, CDR2 YNNKEL (reference sequence). The CDR3 length is 21 residues. This CDR3 reads CASSQDTLTPLSGRAPYEQYF. CDR3 bases: TGTGCCAGCAGCCAAGATACCTTAACACCCCTCTCGGGCAGGGCTCCCTACGAGCAGTACTTC.

The chain couples TRBV7-2 to TRBJ2-5; TRBD1 agrees at 12 bases. The CDR3 consists of 15 residues. Looked up from germline, CDR1 is SGHTA and CDR2 is FQGNSA. V was clipped by 5 bases and J by 5 bases; unmatched bases: 6. CDR3 coding DNA: TGTGCCAGCAGCCGTCCGGGACAGGGGGCGGAGACCCAGTACTTC. Protein product: CASSRPGQGAETQYF.

The chain joins TRBV6-5 to TRBJ2-1, with a possible D match to TRBD2 (5 bases). In germline, CDR1 is MNHEY, CDR2 SVGAGI. The CDR3 covers 14 residues. V lost 9 bases and J 0 bases, leaving 12 bases between the germline ends. The CDR3 DNA follows: TGTGCCAGATCAGCGGAGCTCTCCTACAATGAGCAGTTCTTC. This encodes CARSAELSYNEQFF.

In this sample, this clone turned up a few times. The V gene is TRBV10-3, the J gene TRBJ1-1; possible D gene TRBD1, 5 bases. Trimming stripped 5 bases from V and 4 bases from J, with 14 bases between. CDR3 length equals 14 residues. Germline V lookup: CDR1 ENHRY, CDR2 SYGVKD. The CDR3, as DNA: TGTGCCATCAGTCCCCAGGGTTATAGCACTGAAGCTTTCTTT. Amino acid sequence: CAISPQGYSTEAFF.

The chain links TRBV25-1 to TRBJ2-7, with D possibly matching TRBD1 (6 bases). The CDR3 spans 15 residues. The ends were cut back, 2 bases at V and 4 bases at J, with 15 bases in the middle. The germline CDR1 and CDR2 sequences are MGHDK and SYGVNS. The CDR3 coding sequence is TGTGCCAGCAGTGAACGGCAGGGGCTACGGTACGAGCAGTACTTC. Protein sequence: CASSERQGLRYEQYF.